These 22 T cell receptor beta chains share one sample of origin, sequenced in a study of tumor and adjacent non-tumor tissue in lung cancer. TCRbeta libraries were built with three rounds of nested PCR, modified from ARM-PCR. TCRdb processed the multiplex PCR reads anew with MiXCR; each CDR3 protein has one entry. Of approximately 100,000 distinct CDR3 sequences listed, 60% to 65% are singletons. The template was RNA from unsorted bulk tissue. More than 3 cm separated this lung sample from the edge of the tumor. The material sequenced was distant non-tumor lung tissue. The receptors originated from a man aged 55 to 69 with non-small cell lung cancer.

This clonotype was found many times. This CDR3 is CASIGGGPNEKLFF. The CDR3 region has the DNA TGTGCCAGCATTGGAGGGGGCCCTAATGAAAAACTGTTTTTT. The chain uses TRBV28 and TRBJ1-4; TRBD1 matches 7 bases. The CDR3 length is 14 residues. V dropped 7 bases and J dropped 3; count of bases not matched to a gene: 5. Germline loops: CDR1 MDHEN, CDR2 SYDVKM.

Remarks on this clonotype: This may arise from a read error, as a much more abundant clone is one base away. The V call is TRBV10-3, the J call TRBJ1-5; D remains ambiguous. The CDR3 runs to 13 residues. The germline V gene encodes CDR1 ENHRY and CDR2 SYGVKD. CDR3 DNA: TGTGTCATCAGTGATGGAGGCAATCAGCCCCAGCATTTT. Translation gives CVISDGGNQPQHF.

Remarks on this clonotype: Germline and junction disagree at one end, which may indicate a read error. This sequence joins TRBV11-3 and TRBJ1-1; no definite D call. The germline CDR1 and CDR2 sequences are SGHNT and YENEEA. The CDR3 is made up of 14 amino acids. CDR3 coding DNA: TGTGCCAGCAGCTTAGACGCGTTGGTCACTGTAGCTATCTTC. Amino acid sequence: CASSLDALVTVAIF.

For this clonotype: An end of the junction does not agree with germline; a read error may underlie this. The chain joins TRBV6-6 to TRBJ2-1, with TRBD2 matching over 14 bases. Germline loops: CDR1 MNHNY, CDR2 SVGAGI (reference sequence). The CDR3 totals 16 residues. The CDR3 nucleotides are TGTGCCAGCAGGGGGACTAGCGGGAGTTCCTATAATGAGCAGTCCTTC. Protein: CASRGTSGSSYNEQSF.

This clonotype was picked up one time. This rearrangement joins TRBV5-4 to TRBJ2-1; a possible D gene is TRBD2 (7 bases). Germline CDR1 is SGHNT and CDR2 is YYREEE (reference sequence). This CDR3 is built from 16 residues. V lost 1 base and J lost 7, with 18 bases in between. CDR3 amino acids: CASSLTLPGGNNEQFF. CDR3 DNA sequence: TGTGCCAGCAGCTTGACCCTACCGGGGGGCAATAATGAGCAGTTCTTC.

This clonotype was observed many times. The chain joins TRBV5-1 to TRBJ2-3, with D perhaps TRBD1 (5 bases). Germline loops: CDR1 SGHRS, CDR2 YFSETQ. The CDR3 is 14 residues long. Trimming shortened V by 0 bases and J by 1 base, and 6 bases separated the two germline ends. The CDR3 nucleotides are TGCGCCAGCAGCTTGGTACAGGGCACAGATACGCAGTATTTT. It yields the protein CASSLVQGTDTQYF.

As regards this clonotype: An end of the junction does not agree with germline; a read error may underlie this. The gene calls are TRBV29-1 and TRBJ1-1; 11 bases fit TRBD1. The CDR3 has 13 residues. CDR1 is SQVTM, CDR2 ANQGSEA, per germline. CDR3: CSVVGQGDTGASF. CDR3 DNA: TGCAGCGTTGTGGGACAGGGGGATACTGGAGCTTCCTTT.

This clonotype was detected many times. V gene TRBV29-1 combines with J gene TRBJ2-1; 8 bases map to TRBD1. The CDR3 extends over 15 amino acids. Germline values: CDR1 SQVTM, CDR2 ANQGSEA. V gave up 0 bases and J gave up 11 bases; unmatched junction bases: 12. The CDR3 sequence is CSVEDQQGAVHKQFF. DNA of the CDR3: TGCAGCGTTGAAGATCAGCAGGGGGCGGTGCATAAGCAGTTCTTC.

Comments on this clonotype: It is likely a read error, because the conserved phenylalanine at the end of the CDR3 is missing. The J gene is TRBJ1-1, the V gene TRBV29-1; no clear D gene. Germline CDR1 SQVTM, CDR2 ANQGSEA. V was cut by 4 bases and J by 3 bases, with 6 bases left in between. This CDR3 contains 11 residues. CDR3 in amino acids: CSVAGDTEAFY. Written as DNA, the CDR3 is TGCAGCGTTGCCGGGGACACTGAAGCTTTCTAT.

This clonotype was counted a single time. The gene calls are TRBV29-1 and TRBJ1-4; 9 bases line up with TRBD1. Unmatched junction bases numbered 15, after V lost 8 bases and J lost 8 bases. The germline V gene has CDR1 SQVTM and CDR2 ANQGSEA. The CDR3 runs to 15 residues. The CDR3 DNA reads TGCAGCTTTCAAACGTGCGGGACAGGGTACGAAAAACTGTTTTTT. It specifies CSFQTCGTGYEKLFF.

As regards this clonotype: This sequence may be a read error, since a much larger clone differs from it by one base. The CDR3 coding sequence is TGTGCCAGCAGCTTGGGGACAGGGGGGCACTACGTGCAGTACTTC. Amino acid sequence: CASSLGTGGHYVQYF. The chain has TRBV5-4 and TRBJ2-7; TRBD1 matches 10 bases. The CDR3 loop spans 15 amino acids. Germline CDR1 SGHNT, CDR2 YYREEE (reference sequence).

This clonotype was detected once. Given the absence of the conserved phenylalanine or tryptophan at the CDR3 end, a read error is likely. DNA for the CDR3: TGTGCCAGCAGAAAATCAACAGGGGGCGATGAGAACCATGGCTACACCTCT. Protein: CASRKSTGGDENHGYTS. The rearrangement joins TRBV6-5 to TRBJ1-2; 9 bases are a match to TRBD1. Unmatched junction bases numbered 17, after V lost 6 bases and J lost 6 bases. CDR3 length: 17 amino acids. Looked up from germline, CDR1 is MNHEY and CDR2 is SVGAGI.

With regard to this clonotype: One end of the junction does not line up with germline, which may come from a read error. J is TRBJ2-7 and V is TRBV11-3; D may be TRBD2 (6 bases). In germline, CDR1 is SGHNT, CDR2 YENEEA. This CDR3 is built from 16 residues. CDR3 residues: CASSSRTTGRRDEQCF. The CDR3 region has the DNA TGTGCCAGCAGCTCCCGGACTACCGGGAGACGCGACGAACAGTGCTTC.

The sample holds many counts of this clonotype. J is TRBJ1-1 and V is TRBV5-5, with D hard to call. V was trimmed by 5 bases and J by 0 bases, leaving 14 bases between them. The CDR3 is made up of 15 amino acids. From germline, CDR1 is SGHKS and CDR2 YYEKEE (reference sequence). For the CDR3, the DNA is TGTGCCAGCAGGCTCCATCGGGGAATGAACACTGAAGCTTTCTTT. Protein: CASRLHRGMNTEAFF.

This clonotype has a handful of counts. The junction shows a germline mismatch at one end, possibly a read error. The DNA of the CDR3 is TGCGCCAGCAGCCCCCTAGTGGGGGAGCACTCTGGGGCCAACGCCCTGACTTTC. As protein: CASSPLVGEHSGANALTF. This chain joins TRBV4-1 and TRBJ2-6, with D possibly called TRBD1 or TRBD2 (5 bases each). CDR1 is MGHRA, CDR2 YSYEKL, per germline. The CDR3 runs to 18 residues.

Turning to this clonotype: The germline gene is not matched at one end of the junction; a read error may be the cause. The CDR3 DNA sequence: TGCAGCGCAGCACGTACAGGGGTTTTACGGACCTTT. Its translation is CSAARTGVLRTF. The genes are TRBV29-1 and TRBJ1-1, with 7 bases matching TRBD1. This CDR3 comprises 12 residues. Germline V CDR1 and CDR2: SQVTM, ANQGSEA.

The chain combines TRBV5-5 with TRBJ2-4, with a weak D call TRBD2 (5 bases). Trimming removed 0 bases at V and 0 bases at J, with 19 bases between. CDR3 length: 19 amino acids. The germline gives CDR1 SGHKS, CDR2 YYEKEE (reference sequence). The CDR3 region has the DNA TGTGCCAGCAGCTTGGGGGCAGGACGAGCGGATTCAGCCAAAAACATTCAGTACTTC. It yields the protein CASSLGAGRADSAKNIQYF.

Of note for this clonotype: Compared with germline, one end of the junction differs, possibly owing to a read error. This chain connects TRBV6-6 to TRBJ2-7; 11 bases line up with TRBD2. The germline V gene has CDR1 MNHNY and CDR2 SVGAGI (reference sequence). There are 16 residues in the CDR3. The CDR3 sequence: CASSYSGSGGVGEQYF. The CDR3 coding sequence is TGTGCCAGTAGTTACTCAGGTAGCGGGGGGGTTGGAGAGCAGTACTTC.

This clonotype was seen at least ten times. This chain links TRBV20-1 with TRBJ2-7; 9 nucleotides line up with TRBD2. Germline V gives CDR1 DFQATT, CDR2 SNEGSKA (reference sequence). This CDR3 region has 14 residues. With V trimmed by 3 bases and J by 1 base, 4 bases remained unmatched. This chain's CDR3 is CSASRAGGSYEQYF. DNA for the CDR3: TGCAGTGCTAGCAGAGCGGGAGGATCCTACGAGCAGTACTTC.

This clonotype was observed a few times. This chain links TRBV7-9 with TRBJ1-4; unclear D gene. Trimming took off 6 bases at V and 8 bases at J, with 16 bases between the two ends. This CDR3 is 14 amino acids long. Per germline, CDR1 SEHNR and CDR2 FQNEAQ (reference sequence). The CDR3 loop reads CASSSGSFGEKLFF. DNA for the CDR3: TGTGCCAGCAGTTCCGGGTCTTTTGGAGAAAAACTGTTTTTT. The whole variable domain, filled in from reference TRBV7-9 and TRBJ1-4, reads DTGVSQNPRHKITKRGQNVTFRCDPISEHNRLYWYRQTLGQGPEFLTYFQNEAQLEKSRLLSDRFSAERPKGSFSTLEIQRTEQGDSAMYLCASSSGSFGEKLFFGSGTQLSVL.

As to this clonotype: This may stem from a read error, because a much larger clone lies one nucleotide away. The CDR3 loop is CPSSPGQGEGGELFF. As DNA, the CDR3 is TGTCCCAGCAGTCCGGGACAGGGGGAAGGCGGGGAGCTGTTTTTT. V and J are TRBV12-3 or TRBV12-4 and TRBJ2-2; 11 bases agree with TRBD1. The CDR3 is 15 amino acids.

The table lists this clonotype with many counts. The rearrangement links TRBV20-1 to TRBJ2-3, with 7 nucleotides matching TRBD2. Germline values: CDR1 DFQATT, CDR2 SNEGSKA (reference sequence). The junction had 10 bases not matched to a gene; V was cut back by 6 bases and J by 1 base. The CDR3 totals 15 residues. The CDR3 nucleotides are TGCAGTGCCCTCAGAGGACGGGGGGGCACAGATACGCAGTATTTT. Translated, it gives CSALRGRGGTDTQYF.